A selection of T cell receptor beta chains follows, all from one sample in a study of T cell repertoires in cytomegalovirus infection. TCRdb itself ran the reads through MiXCR, one entry per CDR3 protein. The repertoire holds some 680,000 distinct CDR3 sequences, with less than 40% as singletons. Source material: PBMCs. These receptors were obtained from a human donor in good health (CMV status not recorded). Some clones in this sample may be carry-over from other donors' samples. Both conserved end residues are trimmed from each CDR3. The D gene is left open where the match is weak.

CDR3	J	V	D
ASGGQGDQETQY	TRBJ2-5	TRBV5-1	NA
ASSFPDRGAPNTEAF	TRBJ1-1	TRBV5-6	TRBD1
ASRPGRRRDNEQF	TRBJ2-1	TRBV19	NA
ASSPVIVGGELF	TRBJ2-2	TRBV27	NA
ASSSKGPEAF	TRBJ1-1	TRBV6-4	NA
ASSLSPGHAEQF	TRBJ2-1	TRBV5-5	NA
ASSSRDGQPQH	TRBJ1-5	TRBV6-5	NA
ASSFDRNQPQH	TRBJ1-5	TRBV7-8	NA
ATSSGTGQSNGYT	TRBJ1-2	TRBV15	TRBD1
ASRTAGTIY	TRBJ1-3	TRBV6-1	NA
ASSYVRTGLSEQY	TRBJ2-7	TRBV6-5	TRBD1
ASSLLREGEQF	TRBJ2-1	TRBV7-2	TRBD2
SASSRTSGRMADTQY	TRBJ2-3	TRBV20-1	TRBD2
ASSPAGGASRSSYEQY	TRBJ2-7	TRBV28	TRBD2
ASSFQGLPEAF	TRBJ1-1	TRBV7-3	NA
ASGGNTINTDTQY	TRBJ2-3	TRBV6-1	NA
ASSGAFYEQY	TRBJ2-7	TRBV7-9	NA
ASSDTYSSYEQY	TRBJ2-7	TRBV2	NA
ASSLVLRIVGTDTQY	TRBJ2-3	TRBV7-2	NA
ASSYRTSGRGETQY	TRBJ2-5	TRBV6-1	TRBD2
ASGIRETQY	TRBJ2-5	TRBV27	NA
ASSSQGARGTDTQY	TRBJ2-3	TRBV7-2	TRBD1
ASSFPPRGRSYNEQF	TRBJ2-1	TRBV5-4	NA
ATSPDPNYGYT	TRBJ1-2	TRBV15	NA
ASSDPARTSDRVLT	TRBJ2-6	TRBV9	TRBD2
ASSKGSYTGELF	TRBJ2-2	TRBV19	NA
ASSPKGRAGETQY	TRBJ2-5	TRBV11-1	NA
ASSLQGDNTDTQY	TRBJ2-3	TRBV5-1	TRBD1
ASSSSRITDTQY	TRBJ2-3	TRBV7-6	NA
ASSNLRGQDEQY	TRBJ2-7	TRBV6-6	TRBD1
ASSGKSRKDTEAF	TRBJ1-1	TRBV5-6	NA
ASSSENNSPLH	TRBJ1-6	TRBV5-1	NA
ASKKDYGYT	TRBJ1-2	TRBV12-3/TRBV12-4	NA
ASSVYGTPGNTIY	TRBJ1-3	TRBV19	NA
ASSLGTNPSDTQY	TRBJ2-3	TRBV7-7	NA